Listed below are T cell receptor beta chains from one sample, sequenced in a study of identical twins. One entry per CDR3 protein, called by TCRdb with MiXCR from the 5' RACE reads. Among about 200,000 distinct CDR3 sequences listed, over 8% were seen once. The specimen sequenced was memory (CD45RO+) T cells sorted from blood. The receptors derive from a woman aged 18-29 years in good health. CDR3s leave out the opening cysteine and the closing phenylalanine or tryptophan.

>TRBV9
ASSPHIAGVNEQY
>TRBV11-2
ASSPGTAFEQY
>TRBV11-3
ASSSGLYNEQF
>TRBV4-2
ASRWTGADTQY
>TRBV29-1
SVARLAGDEQY
>TRBV5-1
ASSLGEVRETQY
>TRBV29-1
SVAKSFSGELF
>TRBV5-5
ASSLGLQGRQPQH
>TRBV27
ASSPGTSKGADTQY
>TRBV20-1
SARAPGTPYEQY
>TRBV7-2
ASSFSRPPLNTIY
>TRBV6-1
ASSEPGGKYEQY
>TRBV3-1
ASSLSGGREEQY
>TRBV20-1
SARGTGQTYEQY
>TRBV16
ASSQSLQETQY
>TRBV4-2
ASSQTGNTIY
>TRBV7-6
ASSLGSPYSYNEQF
>TRBV20-1
SAAPRDLGTSGNNEQF
>TRBV6-1
ASSEGQGADTQY
>TRBV5-4
ASSLPTDSRTQY
>TRBV27
ASRRRLQETQY
>TRBV5-1
ASSLVSQGAGNTIY
>TRBV15
ATSRGSSYNEQF
>TRBV12-3/TRBV12-4
ASSFPPSGVSTGELF
>TRBV11-3
ASSPEGLGQF
>TRBV18
ASSPGPGNVLT
>TRBV5-1
ASSLYAGEDIQY
>TRBV12-3/TRBV12-4
ASSFLTNTGELF
>TRBV6-5
ASSNDRGLYEQY
>TRBV20-1
SASLSGTSGEQF
>TRBV7-9
ASKPDRESYEQY
>TRBV5-5
ASSFDPVAGVEQF
>TRBV13
ASSFSGGPTYEQY
>TRBV2
ASRGRLAGGSSYEQY
>TRBV7-2
ASSIRAAGDDEQF
>TRBV19
ASRASGANEQF
>TRBV20-1
SAQRDNENIQY
>TRBV12-3/TRBV12-4
ASSQAMNTEAF
>TRBV5-1
ASSLNSAGGQAYNEQF
>TRBV18
ASSPPSAGGRKNIQN
>TRBV5-1
ASSLDPSNQPQH
>TRBV3-1
ASSQVQGGYEQY
>TRBV24-1
ATSDSPQY
>TRBV5-1
ASSPDKPHYGYT
>TRBV7-9
ASSLARAGSGNTEAF
>TRBV6-2/TRBV6-3
ASTNGGAGANVLT
>TRBV6-5
ASSYSSGGAYEQY
>TRBV3-1
ASSRDSGQGQTQY
>TRBV11-2
ASSPRDRGQAF
>TRBV6-1
ASGGQPRTGEQY
>TRBV29-1
SVEAFISRETQY
>TRBV7-8
ASSPARGYTEAF
>TRBV13
ASSLRGNEKLF
>TRBV19
ASGGRNTEAF
>TRBV3-1
ASSQDWAGRQETQY
>TRBV20-1
SATDRALGYT
>TRBV12-3/TRBV12-4
ASRLSRGLRAF
>TRBV7-9
ASSSPGQGAEAF
>TRBV5-1
ASGRGTAYEQY